This note documents a single T cell receptor (beta chain) sequence. Source study methods: Amplified reference gene primers provided the basis for estimating nucleated cell counts. Profiled with immunoSEQ multiplex PCR; TCRdb holds only in-frame clones, not every one. For V, J and clone size, that table is used; D and trimming come from the DNA. The table shows 80,000 or so clones, with around 80% occurring only once. The data were taken from a study of blood T cell repertoires in COVID-19. Overall study context: Italy, Spain and the United States were the sources of the convalescent and acute COVID-19 samples. From T cells, B-cell-depleted T cells, or PBMCs came the material, which was cDNA or gDNA.

The germline V gene has CDR1 MDHEN and CDR2 SYDVKM. Deletions cut 5 bases from V and 6 bases from J, with 14 bases between. The CDR3 is made up of 14 amino acids. This receptor was identified in a man aged 55 to 70 with acute or convalescent COVID-19. The sequencing sample was made of peripheral blood. The rearrangement links TRBV28 to TRBJ1-5, with unresolved D. The CDR3 reads CASSALSGSQPQHF. CDR3 sequence (DNA): TGTGCCAGCAGTGCCCTGTCGGGGAGTCAGCCCCAGCATTTT.